A single sample gave rise to the 12 T cell receptor beta chains below, sequenced in a study of T cells in Graves' hyperthyroidism and ophthalmopathy. Using RNA transcripts as the source, TCR beta CDR3 regions were amplified. The HTBI primer set served for first-round RT-PCR of the TCR CDR3. In TCRdb, the multiplex PCR reads were re-called with MiXCR into one record per CDR3 protein. The table lists about 760,000 distinct CDR3 sequences, approximately 36% of them singletons. Sequenced input: blood. The receptors derive from a woman in her 40s with Graves' hyperthyroidism.

This clonotype turned up a few times. J is TRBJ2-5 and V is TRBV5-4; 13 nucleotides line up with TRBD2. V gave up 0 bases and J gave up 4 bases; unmatched junction bases: 9. The CDR3 is made up of 18 amino acids. CDR1 and CDR2 from the germline V gene are SGHNT and YYREEE (reference sequence). The CDR3 DNA reads TGTGCCAGCAGCTTGGCAGGAACTAGCGGGGGGGCAGGAGAGACCCAGTACTTC. It translates to CASSLAGTSGGAGETQYF.

This clonotype was seen ten or more times. This rearrangement joins TRBV7-9 to TRBJ1-1; tentative D call: TRBD1 (5 bases). CDR1 SEHNR and CDR2 FQNEAQ come from the germline V gene (reference sequence). The CDR3 contains 14 residues. Trimming removed 5 bases from V and 3 bases from J, with 13 bases in between. The chain's CDR3 is CASSPIWGDTEAFF. The CDR3 region has the DNA TGTGCCAGCAGCCCAATTTGGGGGGACACTGAAGCTTTCTTT.

This clonotype was recorded at least ten times. J is TRBJ1-6 and V is TRBV20-1, with D unresolved. The CDR3 is made up of 12 amino acids. The V end lost 4 bases, the J end lost 11 bases, and 12 bases lay between the germline ends. Germline V gene data show CDR1 as DFQATT and CDR2 as SNEGSKA (reference sequence). CDR3: CSAISGEPPLHF. CDR3 coding DNA: TGCAGTGCTATCTCCGGGGAGCCACCCCTCCACTTT.

Details on this clonotype: This may be a read error, as it is one base from a much larger clone. CDR3 sequence reads: CSARALGEDYGYTF. The DNA of the CDR3 is TGCAGTGCTAGGGCCCTAGGGGAGGACTATGGCTACACCTTC. The chain recombines TRBV20-1 with TRBJ1-2; possibly TRBD1 for D (5 bases). Germline V gene data show CDR1 as DFQATT and CDR2 as SNEGSKA (reference sequence). The CDR3 covers 14 residues. With 3 bases removed from V and 3 bases from J, the gap between germline ends came to 14 bases.

Ten or more counts support this clonotype. This chain joins TRBV7-2 and TRBJ1-3, with D tentatively TRBD1 (6 bases). Germline loops: CDR1 SGHTA, CDR2 FQGNSA. This CDR3 has 15 residues. Between the trimmed V and J ends, which lost 7 bases and 0 bases, there was a span of 13 bases. The CDR3 loop reads CASTDQGYSGNTIYF. CDR3 in DNA: TGTGCCAGCACCGACCAGGGGTACTCTGGAAACACCATATATTTT.

The gene calls are TRBV2 and TRBJ1-2; a possible D gene is TRBD1 (6 bases). V was shortened by 5 bases and J by 6 bases, with 10 bases between the two germline ends. CDR3 length: 12 amino acids. Germline loops: CDR1 SNHLY, CDR2 FYNNEI. The CDR3 loop is CASSTGFDGYTF. The CDR3 DNA sequence: TGTGCCAGCAGTACAGGGTTCGATGGCTACACCTTC.

Of note for this clonotype: A much larger clone is a single base away; this may be a read error. V and J are TRBV20-1 and TRBJ1-3; the D gene is possibly TRBD1 (5 bases). From germline, CDR1 is DFQATT and CDR2 SNEGSKA (reference sequence). CDR3 length equals 14 residues. As DNA, the CDR3 is TGCAGTGCTAGAGGGGCAGGGTTTGGAAGCACCATATATTTT. The encoded protein is CSARGAGFGSTIYF.

The chain couples TRBV10-1 to TRBJ1-5, with TRBD1 identical over 11 bases. Germline V lookup: CDR1 WNHNN, CDR2 SYGVQD (reference sequence). The CDR3 loop spans 15 amino acids. V lost 5 bases to trimming and J lost 2 bases; unmatched junction nucleotides: 2. The CDR3 nucleotides are TGCGCCAGCAGTCAGGACAGGGGGCGCAATCAGCCCCAGCATTTT. Its protein product is CASSQDRGRNQPQHF.

A word on this clonotype: The junction shows a germline mismatch at one end, possibly a read error. This sequence joins TRBV2 and TRBJ2-2; 10 bases fit TRBD2. The CDR3 has 12 residues. CDR1 SNHLY and CDR2 FYNNEI come from the germline V gene. CDR3 in amino acids: CATSGSTGELSW. DNA of the CDR3: TGTGCCACTAGCGGGAGCACCGGGGAGCTGTCTTGG.

A few counts support this clonotype. The V call is TRBV19, the J call TRBJ2-2; D is undetermined. Germline loops: CDR1 LNHDA, CDR2 SQIVND (reference sequence). CDR3 length: 15 amino acids. V lost 5 bases and J lost 6, with 16 bases in between. CDR3 coding DNA: TGTGCCAGTAGTCCAGTTTTCACAGCTGCCGGGGAGCTGTTTTTT. Protein product: CASSPVFTAAGELFF.

This clonotype was observed many times. The chain links TRBV7-6 to TRBJ1-1; D is unresolved. CDR3 length: 13 residues. The V gene's germline CDR1 is SGHVS and CDR2 FNYEAQ. V shed 5 bases and J shed 9 bases, with 16 bases lying between them. The CDR3 nucleotides are TGTGCCAGCAGCCGCCGACCCGTGGAAAAAGCTTTCTTT. Translated, it gives CASSRRPVEKAFF.

This clonotype was seen at least ten times. Written as DNA, the CDR3 is TGCAGCACCCGAGATACCTACTACGAGCAGTACTTC. Translated, it gives CSTRDTYYEQYF. This chain connects TRBV29-1 to TRBJ2-7, with D unresolved. Per germline, CDR1 SQVTM and CDR2 ANQGSEA. The CDR3 covers 12 residues. V was shortened by 8 bases and J by 3 bases, with 14 bases between the two germline ends.